Below, 8 T cell receptor beta chains from the same sample are listed, as sequenced in a study of control samples from healthy donors and cancer patients. Method: immunoSEQ multiplex PCR; TCRdb's copy keeps in-frame clones and lacks some. Among roughly 100,000 clones listed, roughly 91% were seen once. The sequenced sample consisted of PBMCs. Receptors originate from a man between 60 and 75 years old with lung cancer.

The genes are TRBV5-8 and TRBJ2-3; the D is unclear. Germline CDR1 SGHTS, CDR2 YDEGEE. V was pared by 0 bases and J by 2 bases, with 16 bases between. This CDR3 region has 17 residues. The chain's CDR3 is CASSLVPRTPNTDTQYF. CDR3 coding DNA: TGTGCCAGCAGCTTGGTCCCCAGGACCCCGAACACAGATACGCAGTATTTT.

J is TRBJ2-7 and V is TRBV11-1; 10 bases match TRBD2. The CDR3 spans 14 residues. CDR1 SGHAT and CDR2 FQDESV come from the germline V gene (reference sequence). Trimming at V came to 6 bases and at J to 4 bases, leaving 6 bases not matched to a gene. The CDR3 DNA follows: TGTGCCAGCAGTTGGGCTAGCGGGGGATACGAGCAGTACGTC. Encoded protein: CASSWASGGYEQYV.

The sample holds a few counts of this clone. The chain combines TRBV11-2 with TRBJ2-5, with D possibly matching TRBD2 (5 bases). The CDR3 extends over 13 amino acids. The germline V and J ends were trimmed by 0 bases and 7 bases, with 9 bases remaining between them. Germline lookup yields CDR1 SGHAT and CDR2 FQNNGV. The CDR3 loop reads CASSLEVRGTQYF. The CDR3 coding sequence is TGTGCCAGCAGCTTAGAGGTTCGGGGGACCCAGTACTTC.

This clone was seen just once. The chain combines TRBV24-1 with TRBJ2-3, with 14 nucleotides matching TRBD2. This CDR3 region has 19 residues. J lost 0 bases, V lost 4 bases, and 8 bases had no gene match. Germline V gives CDR1 KGHDR, CDR2 SFDVKD. In nucleotides, the CDR3 is TGTGCCACCAGTGACCCGGGGACTAGCGGGGGAACTAGCACAGATACGCAGTATTTT. Protein: CATSDPGTSGGTSTDTQYF.

The CDR3 loop is CASSENQGYGYTF. The CDR3 DNA reads TGTGCCAGCAGTGAAAATCAGGGATATGGCTACACCTTC. V is TRBV2 and J is TRBJ1-2; maybe TRBD1 (5 bases). V shed 2 bases and J shed 5 bases, with 9 bases lying between them. There are 13 residues in the CDR3. Germline V lookup: CDR1 SNHLY, CDR2 FYNNEI.

The rearrangement joins TRBV29-1 to TRBJ2-3, with D possibly called TRBD1 or TRBD2 (6 bases each). Trimming removed 1 base from V and 5 bases from J, with 10 bases in between. The CDR3 contains 13 residues. Germline V gene lookup returns CDR1 SQVTM and CDR2 ANQGSEA. CDR3 in amino acids: CSVEVGGGDTQYF. The CDR3 DNA is TGCAGCGTTGAAGTCGGGGGCGGAGATACGCAGTATTTT.

CDR3: CASSFALLRQGDHQPQHF. The CDR3 DNA is TGTGCCAGCAGCTTCGCCCTCTTGAGACAGGGGGACCACCAGCCCCAGCATTTT. The J gene is TRBJ1-5, the V gene TRBV7-8; 9 nucleotides line up with TRBD1. CDR1 is SGHVS and CDR2 is FQNEAQ in the germline V gene. The CDR3 spans 18 residues. Losses at the gene ends were 3 bases for V and 7 bases for J; bases not matched to a gene: 16.

The chain joins TRBV11-3 to TRBJ1-6; unclear D gene. The germline gives CDR1 SGHNT, CDR2 YENEEA. Trimming shortened V by 3 bases and J by 7 bases, and 10 bases separated the two germline ends. The CDR3 is 14 amino acids. CDR3 loop: CASSFEGGNSPLHF. The CDR3 nucleotides are TGTGCCAGCAGCTTTGAAGGCGGGAATTCACCCCTCCACTTT.